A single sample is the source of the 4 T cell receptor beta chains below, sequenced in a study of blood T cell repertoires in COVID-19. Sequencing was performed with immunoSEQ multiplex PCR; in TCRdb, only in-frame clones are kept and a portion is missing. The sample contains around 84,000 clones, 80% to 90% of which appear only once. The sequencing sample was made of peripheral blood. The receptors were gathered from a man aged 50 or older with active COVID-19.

CDR3 amino acids: CASSLRLAGYNEQFF. The CDR3 bases are TGTGCCAGCAGTTTACGACTAGCGGGGTACAATGAGCAGTTCTTC. V and J are TRBV27 and TRBJ2-1; TRBD2 matches 11 bases. With V trimmed by 2 bases and J by 4 bases, 1 base remained unmatched. The CDR3 contains 15 residues. In germline, CDR1 is MNHEY, CDR2 SMNVEV (reference sequence).

The chain's CDR3 is CASRDSREEPQHF. DNA of the CDR3: TGTGCCAGCAGGGACTCGAGGGAAGAGCCCCAGCATTTT. The chain is built from TRBV12-3 or TRBV12-4 and TRBJ1-5; D gene ambiguous. The CDR3 covers 13 residues. Trimming shortened V by 6 bases and J by 8 bases, and 14 bases separated the two germline ends.

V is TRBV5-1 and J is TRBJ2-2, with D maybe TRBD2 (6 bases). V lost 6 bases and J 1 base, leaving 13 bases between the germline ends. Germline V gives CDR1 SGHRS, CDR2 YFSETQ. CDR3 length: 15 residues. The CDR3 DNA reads TGCGCCAGCAAAAAGGCTAGCGAGAACACCGGGGAGCTGTTTTTT. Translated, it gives CASKKASENTGELFF.

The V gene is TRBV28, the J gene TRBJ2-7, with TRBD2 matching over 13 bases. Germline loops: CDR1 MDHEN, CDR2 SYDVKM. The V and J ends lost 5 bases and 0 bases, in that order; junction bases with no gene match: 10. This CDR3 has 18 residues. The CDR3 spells CASSLRLAGGPNSYEQYF. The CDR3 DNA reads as TGTGCCAGCAGTCTTAGACTAGCGGGAGGCCCTAACTCCTACGAGCAGTACTTC.